This TCR beta chain derives from a study of cytomegalovirus exposure and HLA in healthy donors. Study conclusions and caveats: Further analysis was carried out later, and it showed several of the most significant clusters appearing linked to common viral pathogens.

At collection, donors were nominally healthy, but unrecorded immune exposures were probable. From germline, CDR1 is MNHNS and CDR2 SASEGT. Trimming took off 4 bases at V and 4 bases at J, with 8 bases between the two ends. The CDR3 has 13 amino acids. Regarding this clone: Its target is unknown.

The PCR employed 60 Vbeta primers together with 13 Jbeta primers. The data were produced by immunoSEQ multiplex PCR, yet TCRdb's version contains in-frame clones alone and is incomplete. This table holds 120,000 to 150,000 clones, around 82% found once. What was sequenced was PBMCs. This chain connects TRBV6-1 to TRBJ1-5; D unresolved. The sequence came from a man aged 18 to 30 in good health and CMV-seropositive. Here the CDR3 DNA reads TGTGCCAGCAGTGGGCAGGATAATCAGCCCCAGCATTTT. Protein: CASSGQDNQPQHF.